What follows describes a single TCR beta chain. What it recognizes is unknown. Beta-chain TCR cDNA was generated via 5'RACE template switching with UMIs. For each CDR3 protein, TCRdb gives one entry from its re-call of the 5' RACE reads, without DNA. This sample's table reports over 350,000 distinct CDR3 sequences. The sample originates from a study of T cells expressing NK-cell markers. At the level of the study: Sequencing covered eight donors, seven HCMV-seropositive and one seronegative. Study observations and caveats: The contribution of dominant NKG2C+ clonotypes to CD8+ T cells in more than five donors was roughly 1.0-8%.

This receptor was identified in a woman aged 50 to 65 in good health. The sequencing input was blood T cells: a sorted CD56 or NKG2C T cell subset, CD4+ or CD8+ T cells, or bulk PBMC T cells (not recorded which).

The CDR3 here is CASSPRGGNEQFF. The chain uses TRBV18 and TRBJ2-1; lacking DNA, the TRBD1 call made by TCRdb goes unchecked. The CDR3 has 13 amino acids. Germline lookup yields CDR1 KGHSH and CDR2 LQKENI.